These T cell receptor beta chains were read from a single sample in a study of T cell changes during pregnancy in multiple sclerosis. Using immunoSEQ multiplex PCR, the repertoire was profiled, and TCRdb retains in-frame clones only, with some absent. This table has about 60,000 clones, approximately 91% appearing once. This material consisted of CD4+ T cells from peripheral blood mononuclear cells, taken in the first trimester of pregnancy. These receptors were obtained from a female donor with multiple sclerosis, enrolled in a pregnancy study. Both conserved end residues are part of each CDR3. A D gene is named only where the DNA matches it firmly. Only part of the rows carry a size: once, few, many, or a class if the clone is expanded.

j_call d_call v_call clone_size cdr3_aa cdr3_nt
TRBJ2-5 - TRBV29-1 - CSVSLAGGRGETQYF TGCAGCGTTTCCTTAGCCGGAGGGCGCGGGGAGACCCAGTACTTC
TRBJ1-3 TRBD1 TRBV19 - CASSPGQGYSGNTIYF TGTGCCAGTAGCCCTGGACAGGGCTACTCTGGAAACACCATATATTTT
TRBJ1-6 - TRBV6-5 - CASSYGTYNSPLHF TGTGCCAGCAGTTACGGGACTTACAATTCACCCCTCCACTTT
TRBJ2-1 TRBD1 TRBV30 - CAWTRGGYPEQFF TGTGCCTGGACCCGAGGGGGCTACCCTGAGCAGTTCTTC
TRBJ1-2 - TRBV19 - CASSRGGEDYGYTF TGTGCCAGTAGTAGGGGCGGCGAGGACTATGGCTACACCTTC
TRBJ2-2 - TRBV9 - CASSVVPLSNTGELFF TGTGCCAGCAGCGTAGTCCCACTGTCGAACACCGGGGAGCTGTTTTTT
TRBJ1-2 - TRBV7-2 - CASGFDIGSYGYTF TGTGCCAGCGGCTTCGACATCGGTAGCTATGGCTACACCTTC
TRBJ2-4 - TRBV10-3 - CAISDLGKAGIQYF TGTGCCATCAGTGACCTAGGGAAAGCGGGCATTCAGTACTTC
TRBJ2-2 TRBD2 TRBV2 - CASSNSGGRTGELFF TGTGCCAGCAGTAATAGCGGGGGCCGCACCGGGGAGCTGTTTTTT
TRBJ1-2 TRBD1 TRBV7-2 - CASSPGQQSYGYTF TGTGCCAGCAGTCCGGGACAGCAGAGCTATGGCTACACCTTC
TRBJ1-5 TRBD1 TRBV6-5 - CASSYLDRANQPQHF TGTGCCAGCAGTTACCTGGACAGGGCCAATCAGCCCCAGCATTTT
TRBJ1-2 - TRBV6-1 - CASSESTPGLLARLHGYTF TGTGCCAGCAGTGAATCGACTCCGGGGCTCCTAGCGAGGTTACATGGCTACACCTTC
TRBJ2-5 TRBD2 TRBV5-1 - CASSLQRGKDQYF TGCGCCAGCAGCCTCCAGCGGGGGAAGGACCAGTACTTC
TRBJ1-5 TRBD1 TRBV18 - CASSSQTGAREPQHF TGTGCCAGCTCATCCCAAACAGGGGCGAGGGAGCCCCAGCATTTT
TRBJ1-1 - TRBV21-1 once CASSNQRGTGGDTEAFF TGTGCCAGCAGCAACCAAAGGGGGACAGGGGGCGACACTGAAGCTTTCTTT
TRBJ2-1 - TRBV2 - CASSDLGRGYNEQFF TGTGCCAGCAGTGACCTGGGTAGGGGGTACAATGAGCAGTTCTTC
TRBJ1-3 - TRBV7-9 - CASSSIYRDRDTIYF TGTGCCAGCAGCTCGATTTACAGGGATCGGGACACCATATATTTT
TRBJ1-4 TRBD1 TRBV4-3 - CASSQHRGSAEKLFF TGCGCCAGCAGCCAACACAGGGGAAGTGCGGAAAAACTGTTTTTT
TRBJ1-5 TRBD1 TRBV7-9 - CASSRTGVDQPQHF TGTGCCAGCAGCCGTACAGGGGTTGATCAGCCCCAGCATTTT
TRBJ2-3 TRBD1 TRBV27 - CASSHRGADTQYF TGTGCCAGCAGTCACAGGGGGGCAGATACGCAGTATTTT
TRBJ1-1 - TRBV6-5 - CASSYLGVQSNTEAFF TGTGCCAGCAGTTACCTCGGGGTACAGTCGAACACTGAAGCTTTCTTT
TRBJ1-2 TRBD1 TRBV18 - CASSPRRQGPEDGYTF TGTGCCAGCTCACCTCGGCGACAGGGCCCAGAGGATGGCTACACCTTC
TRBJ1-1 TRBD1 TRBV15 - CATSRFTGTGRTEAFF TGTGCCACCAGCAGATTTACCGGGACAGGGCGGACTGAAGCTTTCTTT
TRBJ1-2 - TRBV4-3 - CASSQEGRDNYGYTF TGCGCCAGCAGCCAAGAGGGGCGGGATAACTATGGCTACACCTTC
TRBJ1-6 - TRBV14 - CASSQDIDRASPLHF TGTGCCAGCAGCCAAGATATAGACAGAGCCTCACCCCTCCACTTT
TRBJ2-3 TRBD2 TRBV7-9 - CASSKLAGGHTDTQYF TGTGCCAGCAGCAAGCTAGCGGGGGGACACACAGATACGCAGTATTTT
TRBJ2-5 TRBD2 TRBV4-1 - CASSQDQLAGGQETQYF TGCGCCAGCAGCCAAGATCAGCTAGCGGGGGGACAAGAGACCCAGTACTTC
TRBJ1-1 TRBD1 TRBV10-3 - CAIRLTGGNTEAFF TGTGCCATCAGGCTGACAGGGGGAAACACTGAAGCTTTCTTT
TRBJ2-7 - TRBV12-5 - CASGLGRRASYEQYF TGTGCTAGTGGTTTGGGGCGGCGGGCGTCCTACGAGCAGTACTTC
TRBJ1-3 TRBD1 TRBV7-3 - CASSSGTGGEAGNTIYF TGTGCCAGCAGCTCCGGGACAGGGGGTGAGGCAGGAAACACCATATATTTT
TRBJ1-6 - TRBV4-3 - CASSQSTGYNSPLHF TGCGCCAGCAGCCAGTCAACAGGGTATAATTCACCCCTCCACTTT
TRBJ2-3 TRBD2 TRBV5-5 - CASSIGLAGGQGDTQYF TGTGCCAGCAGCATCGGACTAGCGGGGGGCCAGGGAGATACGCAGTATTTT
TRBJ1-1 TRBD1 TRBV5-8 once CASSRNQQGGNTEAFF TGTGCCAGCAGCCGGAACCAACAGGGGGGGAACACTGAAGCTTTCTTT
TRBJ2-1 TRBD2 TRBV11-2 - CASSVGTSGGNEQFF TGTGCCAGCAGCGTCGGGACTAGCGGGGGAAATGAGCAGTTCTTC
TRBJ2-5 - TRBV29-1 few CSVEIAAKETQYF TGCAGCGTTGAAATAGCGGCAAAAGAGACCCAGTACTTC
TRBJ1-1 TRBD1 TRBV2 - CASSEDRGGYTEAFF TGTGCCAGCAGTGAGGACAGGGGAGGATACACTGAAGCTTTCTTT
TRBJ1-5 - TRBV5-6 - CASSFSAGALNQPQHF TGTGCCAGCAGCTTCAGCGCAGGGGCCCTTAATCAGCCCCAGCATTTT
TRBJ1-1 TRBD1 TRBV19 - CASIRGQAITEAFF TGTGCCAGTATTCGGGGACAGGCCATCACTGAAGCTTTCTTT
TRBJ2-5 - TRBV18 few CASLIPGGVYQETQYF TGTGCCAGCTTAATCCCTGGCGGGGTTTACCAAGAGACCCAGTACTTC
TRBJ2-7 TRBD1 TRBV18 - CASSPPTGWPYEQYF TGTGCCAGCTCACCACCGACAGGGTGGCCGTACGAGCAGTACTTC
TRBJ1-1 TRBD1 TRBV29-1 - CSARTGGQMNTEAFF TGCAGCGCGCGAACAGGGGGCCAGATGAACACTGAAGCTTTCTTT
TRBJ1-2 TRBD1 TRBV5-4 once CASSGGQGNYGYTF TGTGCCAGCAGCGGGGGACAGGGCAACTATGGCTACACCTTC
TRBJ2-5 - TRBV7-9 - CASSLAHSSLETQYF TGTGCCAGCAGCTTAGCCCACAGCTCACTGGAGACCCAGTACTTC
TRBJ1-2 TRBD1 TRBV6-5 few CASSYFGQGWNGYTF TGTGCCAGCAGTTACTTCGGACAGGGTTGGAATGGCTACACCTTC
TRBJ1-4 TRBD1 TRBV6-1 - CASRQGTREKLFF TGTGCCAGCAGACAGGGGACGAGGGAAAAACTGTTTTTT
TRBJ1-2 - TRBV29-1 - CSARGTGNNYGYTF TGCAGCGCTCGCGGGACGGGTAATAACTATGGCTACACCTTC
TRBJ1-2 TRBD1 TRBV6-5 few CASRNRGPNYGYTF TGTGCCAGCAGAAACAGGGGGCCGAACTATGGCTACACCTTC
TRBJ1-4 - TRBV29-1 - CSVFDTGLAEKLFF TGCAGCGTTTTCGATACAGGGTTAGCGGAAAAACTGTTTTTT
TRBJ1-4 - TRBV5-6 - CASSLAARTNEKLFF TGTGCCAGCAGCTTGGCGGCGCGGACTAATGAAAAACTGTTTTTT
TRBJ2-1 - TRBV15 few CATSRGASDQREFF TGTGCCACCAGCAGAGGTGCTAGCGACCAGCGAGAGTTCTTC
TRBJ2-2 - TRBV10-3 - CAISELNTGELFF TGTGCCATCAGTGAGTTAAACACCGGGGAGCTGTTTTTT
TRBJ2-7 - TRBV6-5 - CASRRGTEFYEQYF TGTGCCAGCAGGAGGGGGACGGAGTTCTACGAGCAGTACTTC
TRBJ2-7 TRBD1 TRBV4-3 - CASSSHRGSSYEQYF TGCGCCAGCAGCTCACACAGGGGAAGCTCCTACGAGCAGTACTTC